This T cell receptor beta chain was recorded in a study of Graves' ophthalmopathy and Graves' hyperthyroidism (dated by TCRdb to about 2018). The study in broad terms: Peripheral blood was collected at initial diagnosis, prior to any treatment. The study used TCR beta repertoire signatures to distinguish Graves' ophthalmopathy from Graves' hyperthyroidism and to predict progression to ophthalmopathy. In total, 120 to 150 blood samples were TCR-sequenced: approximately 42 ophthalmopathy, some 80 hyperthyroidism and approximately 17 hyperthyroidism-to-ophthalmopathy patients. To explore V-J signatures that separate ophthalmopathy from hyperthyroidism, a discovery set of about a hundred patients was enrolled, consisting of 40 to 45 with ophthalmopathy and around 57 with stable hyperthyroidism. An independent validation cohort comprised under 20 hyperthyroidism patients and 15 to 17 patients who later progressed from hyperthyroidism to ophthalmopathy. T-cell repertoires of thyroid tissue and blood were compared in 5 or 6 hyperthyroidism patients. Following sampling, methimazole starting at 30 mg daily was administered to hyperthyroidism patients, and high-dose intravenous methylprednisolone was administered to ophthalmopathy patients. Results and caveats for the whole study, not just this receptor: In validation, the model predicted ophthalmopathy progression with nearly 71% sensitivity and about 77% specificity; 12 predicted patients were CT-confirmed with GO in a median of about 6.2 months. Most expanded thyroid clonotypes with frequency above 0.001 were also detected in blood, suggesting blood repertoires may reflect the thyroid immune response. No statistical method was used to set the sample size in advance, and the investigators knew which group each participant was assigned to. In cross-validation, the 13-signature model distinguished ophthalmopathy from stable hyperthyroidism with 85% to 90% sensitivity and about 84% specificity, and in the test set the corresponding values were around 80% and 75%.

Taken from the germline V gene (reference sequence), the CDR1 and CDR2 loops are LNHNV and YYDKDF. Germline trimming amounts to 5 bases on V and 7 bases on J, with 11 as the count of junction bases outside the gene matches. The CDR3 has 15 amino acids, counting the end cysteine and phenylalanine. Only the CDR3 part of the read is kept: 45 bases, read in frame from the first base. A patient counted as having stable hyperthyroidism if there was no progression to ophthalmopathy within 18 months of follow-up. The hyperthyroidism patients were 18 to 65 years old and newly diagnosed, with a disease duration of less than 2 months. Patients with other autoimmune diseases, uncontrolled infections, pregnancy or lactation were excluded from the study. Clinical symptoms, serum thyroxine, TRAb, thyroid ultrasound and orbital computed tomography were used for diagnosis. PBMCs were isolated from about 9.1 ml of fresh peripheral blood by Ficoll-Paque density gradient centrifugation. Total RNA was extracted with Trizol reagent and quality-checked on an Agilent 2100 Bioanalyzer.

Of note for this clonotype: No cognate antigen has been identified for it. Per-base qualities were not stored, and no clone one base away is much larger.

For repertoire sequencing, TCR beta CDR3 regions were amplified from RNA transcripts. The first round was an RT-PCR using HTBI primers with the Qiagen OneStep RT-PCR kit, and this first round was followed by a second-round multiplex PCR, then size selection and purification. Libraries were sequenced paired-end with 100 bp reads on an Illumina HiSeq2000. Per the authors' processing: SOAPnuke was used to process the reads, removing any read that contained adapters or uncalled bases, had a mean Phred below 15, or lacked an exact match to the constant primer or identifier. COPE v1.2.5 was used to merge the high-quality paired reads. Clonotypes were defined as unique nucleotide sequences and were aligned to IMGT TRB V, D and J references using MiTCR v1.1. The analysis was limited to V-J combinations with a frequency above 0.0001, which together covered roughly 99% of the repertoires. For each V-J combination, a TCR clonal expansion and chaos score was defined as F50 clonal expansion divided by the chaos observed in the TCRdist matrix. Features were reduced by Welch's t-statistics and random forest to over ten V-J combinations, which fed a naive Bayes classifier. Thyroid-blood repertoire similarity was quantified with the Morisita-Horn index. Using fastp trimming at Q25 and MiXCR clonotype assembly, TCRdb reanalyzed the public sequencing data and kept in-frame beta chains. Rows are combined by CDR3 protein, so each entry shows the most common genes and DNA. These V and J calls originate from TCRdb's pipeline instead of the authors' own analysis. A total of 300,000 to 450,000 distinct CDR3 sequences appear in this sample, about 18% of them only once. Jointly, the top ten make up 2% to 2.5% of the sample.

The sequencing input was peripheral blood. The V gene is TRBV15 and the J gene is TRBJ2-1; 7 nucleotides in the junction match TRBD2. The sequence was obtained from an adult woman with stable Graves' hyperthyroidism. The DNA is TGTGCCACCAGCGGAGGACGTCTGGGAGGGAATGAGCAGTTCTTC. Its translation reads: CATSGGRLGGNEQFF.